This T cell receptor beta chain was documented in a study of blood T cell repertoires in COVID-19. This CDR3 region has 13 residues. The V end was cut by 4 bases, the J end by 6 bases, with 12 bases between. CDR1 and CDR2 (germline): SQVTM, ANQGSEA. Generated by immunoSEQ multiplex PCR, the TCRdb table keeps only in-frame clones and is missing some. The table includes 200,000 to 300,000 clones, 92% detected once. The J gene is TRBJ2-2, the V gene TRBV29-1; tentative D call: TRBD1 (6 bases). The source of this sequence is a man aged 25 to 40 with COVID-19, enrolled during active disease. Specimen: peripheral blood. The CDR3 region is CSVGRQVPGELFF. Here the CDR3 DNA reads TGCAGCGTTGGGAGACAGGTTCCCGGGGAGCTGTTTTTT.